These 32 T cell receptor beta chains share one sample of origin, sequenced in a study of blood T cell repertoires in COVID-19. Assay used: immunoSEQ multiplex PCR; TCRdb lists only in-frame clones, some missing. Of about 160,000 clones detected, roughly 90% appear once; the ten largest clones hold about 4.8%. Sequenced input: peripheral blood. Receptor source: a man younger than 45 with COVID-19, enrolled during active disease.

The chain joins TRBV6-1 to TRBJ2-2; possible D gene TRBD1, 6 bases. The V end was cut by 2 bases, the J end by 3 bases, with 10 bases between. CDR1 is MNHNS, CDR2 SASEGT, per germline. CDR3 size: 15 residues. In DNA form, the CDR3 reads TGTGCCAGCAGTGAACCAGGACAGCACACCGGGGAGCTGTTTTTT. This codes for CASSEPGQHTGELFF.

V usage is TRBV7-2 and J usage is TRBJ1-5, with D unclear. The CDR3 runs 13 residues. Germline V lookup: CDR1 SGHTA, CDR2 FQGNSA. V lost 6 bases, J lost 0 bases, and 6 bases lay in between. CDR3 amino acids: CASRLSSNQPQHF. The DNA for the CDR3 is TGTGCCAGCAGGCTCAGTAGCAATCAGCCCCAGCATTTT.

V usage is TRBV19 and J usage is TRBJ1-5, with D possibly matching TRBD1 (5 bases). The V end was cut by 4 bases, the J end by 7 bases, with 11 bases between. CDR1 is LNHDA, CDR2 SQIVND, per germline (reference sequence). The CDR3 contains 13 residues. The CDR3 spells CASSTGFYQPQHF. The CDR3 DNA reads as TGTGCCAGTAGTACAGGGTTTTACCAGCCCCAGCATTTT.

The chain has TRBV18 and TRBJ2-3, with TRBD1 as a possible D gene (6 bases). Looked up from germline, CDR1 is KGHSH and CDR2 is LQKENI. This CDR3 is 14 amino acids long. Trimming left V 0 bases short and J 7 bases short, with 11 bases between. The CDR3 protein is CASSPPRQENTQYF. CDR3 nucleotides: TGTGCCAGCTCACCACCGAGACAGGAAAATACGCAGTATTTT.

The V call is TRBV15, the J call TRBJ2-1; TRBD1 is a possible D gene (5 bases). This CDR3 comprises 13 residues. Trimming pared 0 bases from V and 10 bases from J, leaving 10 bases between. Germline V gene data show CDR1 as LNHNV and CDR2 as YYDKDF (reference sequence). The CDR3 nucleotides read TGTGCCACCAGCAGAGAAAAGGGGCGCGAGCAGTTCTTC. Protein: CATSREKGREQFF.

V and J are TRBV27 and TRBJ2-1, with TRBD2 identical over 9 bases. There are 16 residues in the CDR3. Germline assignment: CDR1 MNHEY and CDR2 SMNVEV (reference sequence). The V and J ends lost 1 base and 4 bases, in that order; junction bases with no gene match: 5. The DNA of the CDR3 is TGTGCCAGCAGTTTATTTGCTAGCGGGACTTACAATGAGCAGTTCTTC. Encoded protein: CASSLFASGTYNEQFF.

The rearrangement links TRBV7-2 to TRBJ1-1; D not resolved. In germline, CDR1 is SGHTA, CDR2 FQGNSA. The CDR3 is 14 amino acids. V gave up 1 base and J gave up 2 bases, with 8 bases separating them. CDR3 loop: CASSLDASNTEAFF. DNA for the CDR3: TGTGCCAGCAGCTTAGACGCTAGTAACACTGAAGCTTTCTTT.

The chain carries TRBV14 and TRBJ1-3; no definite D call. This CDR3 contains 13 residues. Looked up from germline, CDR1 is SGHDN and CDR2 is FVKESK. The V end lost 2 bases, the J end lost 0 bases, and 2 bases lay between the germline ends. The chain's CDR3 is CASSQLSGNTIYF. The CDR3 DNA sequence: TGTGCCAGCAGCCAACTCTCTGGAAACACCATATATTTT.

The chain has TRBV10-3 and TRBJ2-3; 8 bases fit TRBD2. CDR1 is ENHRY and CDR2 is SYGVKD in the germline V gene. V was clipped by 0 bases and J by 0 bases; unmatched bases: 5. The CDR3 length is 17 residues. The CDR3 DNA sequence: TGTGCCATCAGTGAGTCGGCGGCTAGCGGGAGCACAGATACGCAGTATTTT. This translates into CAISESAASGSTDTQYF.

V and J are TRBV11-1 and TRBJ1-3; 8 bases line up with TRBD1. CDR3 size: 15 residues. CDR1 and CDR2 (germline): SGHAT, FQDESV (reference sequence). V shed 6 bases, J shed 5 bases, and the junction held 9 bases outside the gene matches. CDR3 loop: CASSSQGGRRNTIYF. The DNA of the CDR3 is TGTGCCAGCAGTTCACAGGGGGGACGGCGAAACACCATATATTTT.

In DNA form, the CDR3 reads TGTGCCAGCAGCGTAGGAGGGACTACCGTCTACGAGCAGTACTTC. This sequence encodes CASSVGGTTVYEQYF. The gene calls are TRBV9 and TRBJ2-7; 7 bases are shared with TRBD2. The V segment lost 0 bases and the J segment 3 bases; nucleotides outside the gene matches: 6. CDR1 SGDLS and CDR2 YYNGEE come from the germline V gene. The CDR3 has 15 amino acids. The full variable domain, completed using reference TRBV9 and TRBJ2-7, is DSGVTQTPKHLITATGQRVTLRCSPRSGDLSVYWYQQSLDQGLQFLIQYYNGEERAKGNILERFSAQQFPDLHSELNLSSLELGDSALYFCASSVGGTTVYEQYFGPGTRLTVT.

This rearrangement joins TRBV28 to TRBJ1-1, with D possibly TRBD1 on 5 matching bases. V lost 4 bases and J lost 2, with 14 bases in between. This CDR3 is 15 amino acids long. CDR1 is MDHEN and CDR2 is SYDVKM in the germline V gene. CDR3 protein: CASSYFRAINTEAFF. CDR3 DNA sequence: TGTGCCAGCAGTTATTTCAGGGCGATCAACACTGAAGCTTTCTTT.

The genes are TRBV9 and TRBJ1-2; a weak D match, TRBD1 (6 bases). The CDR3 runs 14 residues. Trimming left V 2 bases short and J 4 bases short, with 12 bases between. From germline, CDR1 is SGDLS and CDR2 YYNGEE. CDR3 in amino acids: CASSVRTGTYGYTF. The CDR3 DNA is TGTGCCAGCAGCGTCCGAACAGGGACCTATGGCTACACCTTC.

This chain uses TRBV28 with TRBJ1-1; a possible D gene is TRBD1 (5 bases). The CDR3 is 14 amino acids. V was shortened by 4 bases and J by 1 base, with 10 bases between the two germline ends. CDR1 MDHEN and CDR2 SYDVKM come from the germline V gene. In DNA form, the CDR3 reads TGTGCCAGCAGTTCATCAACAGGGAACACTGAAGCTTTCTTT. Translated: CASSSSTGNTEAFF.

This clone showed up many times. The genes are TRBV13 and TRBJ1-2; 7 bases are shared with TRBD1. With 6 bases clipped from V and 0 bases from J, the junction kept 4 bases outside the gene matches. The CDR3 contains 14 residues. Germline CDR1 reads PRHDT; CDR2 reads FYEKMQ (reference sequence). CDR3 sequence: CASRFRGTNYGYTF. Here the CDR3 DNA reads TGTGCCAGCAGATTCAGGGGGACTAACTATGGCTACACCTTC.

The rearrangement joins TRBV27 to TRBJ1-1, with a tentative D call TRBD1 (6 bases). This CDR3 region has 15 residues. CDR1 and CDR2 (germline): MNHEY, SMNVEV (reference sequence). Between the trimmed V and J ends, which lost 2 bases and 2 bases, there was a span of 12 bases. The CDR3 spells CASSLTGQINTEAFF. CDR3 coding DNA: TGTGCCAGCAGTTTAACGGGACAAATAAACACTGAAGCTTTCTTT.

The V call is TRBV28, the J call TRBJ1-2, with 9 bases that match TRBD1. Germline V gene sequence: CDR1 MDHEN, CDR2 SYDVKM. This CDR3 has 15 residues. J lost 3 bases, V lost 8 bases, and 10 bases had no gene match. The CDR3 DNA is TGTGCCAGCTCCCAAGAAGGGACAGGGTACTATGGCTACACCTTC. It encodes CASSQEGTGYYGYTF.

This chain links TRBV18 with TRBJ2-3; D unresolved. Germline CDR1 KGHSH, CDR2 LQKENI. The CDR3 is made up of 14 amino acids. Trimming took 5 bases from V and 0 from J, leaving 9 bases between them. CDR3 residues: CASSTQASTDTQYF. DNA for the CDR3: TGTGCCAGCTCAACACAAGCAAGCACAGATACGCAGTATTTT.

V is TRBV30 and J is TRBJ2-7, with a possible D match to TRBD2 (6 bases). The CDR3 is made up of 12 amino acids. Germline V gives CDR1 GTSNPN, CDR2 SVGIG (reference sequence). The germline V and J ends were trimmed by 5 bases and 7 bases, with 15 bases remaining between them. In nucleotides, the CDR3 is TGTGCCTGGGTCGAGGAGGGTAGGGAGCAGTACTTC. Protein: CAWVEEGREQYF.

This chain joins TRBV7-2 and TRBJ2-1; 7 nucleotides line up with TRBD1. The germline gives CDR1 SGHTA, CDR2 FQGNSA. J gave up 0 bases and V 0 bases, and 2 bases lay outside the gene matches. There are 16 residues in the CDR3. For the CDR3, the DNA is TGTGCCAGCAGCTTAGCCCGGACAGGCTCCTACAATGAGCAGTTCTTC. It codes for CASSLARTGSYNEQFF.

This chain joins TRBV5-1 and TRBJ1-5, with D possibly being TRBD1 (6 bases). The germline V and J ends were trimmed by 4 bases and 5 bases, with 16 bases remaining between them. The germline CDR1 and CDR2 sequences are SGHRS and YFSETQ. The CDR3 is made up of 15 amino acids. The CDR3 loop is CASSPLGQLHQPQHF. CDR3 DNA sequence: TGCGCCAGCAGCCCCCTCGGACAGCTACATCAGCCCCAGCATTTT.

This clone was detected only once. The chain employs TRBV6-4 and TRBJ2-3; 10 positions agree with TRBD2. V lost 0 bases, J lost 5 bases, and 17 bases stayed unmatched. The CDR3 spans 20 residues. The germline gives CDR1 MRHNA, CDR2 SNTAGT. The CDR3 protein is CASSDSVEASGGRGGDTQYF. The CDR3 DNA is TGTGCCAGCAGTGACTCGGTGGAGGCTAGCGGGGGCCGCGGGGGAGATACGCAGTATTTT.

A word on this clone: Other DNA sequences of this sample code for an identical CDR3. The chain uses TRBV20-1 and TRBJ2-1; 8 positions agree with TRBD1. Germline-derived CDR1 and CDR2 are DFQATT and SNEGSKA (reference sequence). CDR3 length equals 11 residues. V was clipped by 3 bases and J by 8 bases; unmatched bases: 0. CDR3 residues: CSARDRDEQFF. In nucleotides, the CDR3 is TGCAGTGCTAGGGACAGGGATGAGCAGTTCTTC.

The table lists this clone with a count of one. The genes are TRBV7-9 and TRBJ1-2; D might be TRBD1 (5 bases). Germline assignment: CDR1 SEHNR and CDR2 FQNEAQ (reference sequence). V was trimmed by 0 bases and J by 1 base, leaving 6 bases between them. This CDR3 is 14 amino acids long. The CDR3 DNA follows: TGTGCCAGCAGCTTAGCAGGGGTTAACTATGGCTACACCTTC. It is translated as CASSLAGVNYGYTF.

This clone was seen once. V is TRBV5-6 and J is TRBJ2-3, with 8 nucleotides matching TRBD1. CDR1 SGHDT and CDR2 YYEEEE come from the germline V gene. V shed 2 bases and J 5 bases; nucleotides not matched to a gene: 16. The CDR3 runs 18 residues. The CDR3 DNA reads TGTGCCAGCAGCTTAAGTTCTCATAGGACAGGGTTCGTAGATACGCAGTATTTT. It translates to CASSLSSHRTGFVDTQYF.

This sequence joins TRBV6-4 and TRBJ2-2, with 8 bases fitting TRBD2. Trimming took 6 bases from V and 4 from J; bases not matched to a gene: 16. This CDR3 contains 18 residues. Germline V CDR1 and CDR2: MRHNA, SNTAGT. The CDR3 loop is CASSRDGIGTSGTGELFF. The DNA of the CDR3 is TGTGCCAGCAGCCGGGATGGGATCGGGACTAGTGGCACCGGGGAGCTGTTTTTT.

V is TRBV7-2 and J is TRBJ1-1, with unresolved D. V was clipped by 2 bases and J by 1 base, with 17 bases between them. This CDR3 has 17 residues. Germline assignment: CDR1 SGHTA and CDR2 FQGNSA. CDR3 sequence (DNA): TGTGCCAGCAGCTTAAGGGCGGGTACACACCGGAACACTGAAGCTTTCTTT. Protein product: CASSLRAGTHRNTEAFF.

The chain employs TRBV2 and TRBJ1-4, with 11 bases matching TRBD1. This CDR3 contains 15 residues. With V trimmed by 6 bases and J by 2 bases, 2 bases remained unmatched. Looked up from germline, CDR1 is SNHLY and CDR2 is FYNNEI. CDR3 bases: TGTGCCAGCAGACGGACAGGGGGCACTAATGAAAAACTGTTTTTT. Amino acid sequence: CASRRTGGTNEKLFF. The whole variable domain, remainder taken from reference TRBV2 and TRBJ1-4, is EPEVTQTPSHQVTQMGQEVILRCVPISNHLYFYWYRQILGQKVEFLVSFYNNEISEKSEIFDDQFSVERPDGSNFTLKIRSTKLEDSAMYFCASRRTGGTNEKLFFGSGTQLSVL.

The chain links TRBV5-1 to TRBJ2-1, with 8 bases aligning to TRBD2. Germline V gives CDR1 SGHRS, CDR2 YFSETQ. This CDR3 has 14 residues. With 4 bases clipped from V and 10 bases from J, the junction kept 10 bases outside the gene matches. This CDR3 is CASSLSSGSAEQFF. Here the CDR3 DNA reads TGCGCCAGCAGCCTCTCCAGCGGGAGTGCCGAGCAGTTCTTC.

In DNA, the CDR3 is TGCGCCAGCAGCCAAGGACTAGCGGTCGACGAGCAGTACTTC. Residues: CASSQGLAVDEQYF. The V call is TRBV4-1, the J call TRBJ2-7; TRBD2 matches 9 bases. CDR1 is MGHRA and CDR2 is YSYEKL in the germline V gene. Trimming at V came to 1 base and at J to 5 bases, leaving 3 bases not matched to a gene. The CDR3 loop spans 14 amino acids.

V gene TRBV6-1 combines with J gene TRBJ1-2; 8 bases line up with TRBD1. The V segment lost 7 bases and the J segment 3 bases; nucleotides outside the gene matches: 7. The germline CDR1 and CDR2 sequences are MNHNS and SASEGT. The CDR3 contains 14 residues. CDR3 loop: CASISRGQYYGYTF. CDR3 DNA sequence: TGTGCCAGCATCAGCAGGGGGCAATACTATGGCTACACCTTC.

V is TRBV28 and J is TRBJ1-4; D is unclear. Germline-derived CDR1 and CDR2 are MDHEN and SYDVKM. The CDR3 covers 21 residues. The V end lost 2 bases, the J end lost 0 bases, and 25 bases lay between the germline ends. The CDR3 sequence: CASSLKYGDTALSATNEKLFF. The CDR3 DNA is TGTGCCAGCAGTTTAAAGTACGGGGATACGGCGCTAAGTGCAACTAATGAAAAACTGTTTTTT.